This is a list of T cell receptor beta chains from one sample in a study of vaccination and CD4 T cells after COVID-19. TCRdb passed the PCR reads through MiXCR, listing each CDR3 protein once. The sample lists 15,000 to 20,000 distinct CDR3 sequences, about 56% seen once, with roughly 10% in the top ten. Their target antigens are unknown. The source material was CD4+ T cells from blood, cultured in vitro. These receptors all come from a human donor who had recovered from COVID-19. CDR3s include the opening cysteine and the closing phenylalanine or tryptophan. Fields, in order: J gene, clone size, D gene, CDR3 length, V gene, CDR3 protein, CDR3 DNA. The D gene is left open where the match is weak. Clone size appears in some rows only: once, few, many, or a class for an expanded clone.

>TRBJ1-3|NA|NA|14|TRBV20-1
CSARADSFGNTIYF
TGCAGTGCTAGAGCCGACAGCTTCGGAAACACCATATATTTT
>TRBJ1-2|NA|NA|11|TRBV2
CASNSDYGYTF
TGTGCCAGCAACTCCGACTATGGCTACACCTTC
>TRBJ1-1|NA|NA|12|TRBV2
CASTGEVTEAFF
TGTGCCAGCACAGGAGAAGTCACTGAAGCTTTCTTT
>TRBJ1-2|NA|NA|14|TRBV7-2
CASSLTRDNYGYTF
TGTGCCAGCAGCTTAACCAGGGACAACTATGGCTACACCTTC
>TRBJ1-1|NA|NA|15|TRBV5-1
CASSVLEGTNTEAFF
TGCGCCAGCAGTGTCCTAGAGGGAACGAACACTGAAGCTTTCTTT
>TRBJ2-2|NA|TRBD2|14|TRBV19
CASRLAGGAGELFF
TGTGCCAGTAGACTAGCGGGAGGAGCCGGGGAGCTGTTTTTT
>TRBJ2-5|few|NA|14|TRBV6-5
CASSYSGPGWTQYF
TGTGCCAGCAGTTACTCGGGGCCAGGGTGGACCCAGTACTTC
>TRBJ2-5|NA|TRBD2|13|TRBV20-1
CSAVVGGREGQYF
TGCAGTGCTGTAGTGGGGGGTCGGGAGGGCCAGTACTTC
>TRBJ2-3|NA|TRBD2|13|TRBV29-1
CSATGGSTDTQYF
TGCAGCGCAACGGGGGGGAGCACAGATACGCAGTATTTT
>TRBJ2-6|NA|NA|15|TRBV19
CASRVEGPGANVLTF
TGTGCCAGTAGGGTCGAGGGTCCCGGGGCCAACGTCCTGACTTTC
>TRBJ2-7|NA|TRBD2|15|TRBV30
CAWSVEVAGFHEQYF
TGTGCCTGGAGTGTAGAGGTAGCGGGGTTCCACGAGCAGTACTTC
>TRBJ1-6|few|TRBD1|17|TRBV5-6
CASSTTTGIRGNSPLHF
TGTGCCAGCAGCACAACGACAGGGATCCGCGGTAATTCACCCCTCCACTTT
>TRBJ2-1|once|NA|15|TRBV7-9
CASSRRGSSYNEQFF
TGTGCCAGCAGCCGCAGAGGGTCCTCCTACAATGAGCAGTTCTTC
>TRBJ2-3|NA|NA|14|TRBV7-9
CASSLDRYTDTQYF
TGTGCCAGCAGCTTGGATCGCTACACAGATACGCAGTATTTT
>TRBJ1-2|NA|NA|14|TRBV12-3/TRBV12-4
CASSMGYSNYGYTF
TGTGCCAGCAGCATGGGATACTCTAACTATGGCTACACCTTC
>TRBJ1-6|NA|NA|15|TRBV12-3/TRBV12-4
CASSLGGQGNSPLHF
TGTGCCAGCAGTTTGGGGGGCCAAGGTAATTCACCCCTCCACTTT
>TRBJ1-5|NA|NA|13|TRBV11-3
CASSIDSNQPQHF
TGTGCCAGCAGCATCGATAGCAATCAGCCCCAGCATTTT
>TRBJ1-5|few|NA|14|TRBV28
CASSRGDGNQPQHF
TGTGCCAGCAGCCGGGGGGATGGGAATCAGCCCCAGCATTTT
>TRBJ2-7|NA|NA|15|TRBV12-3/TRBV12-4
CASTLTNPALGEQYF
TGTGCCAGCACCTTAACAAACCCGGCCCTTGGCGAGCAGTACTTC
>TRBJ2-2|NA|NA|14|TRBV7-2
CASSLGQNTGELFF
TGTGCCAGCAGCTTAGGGCAGAACACCGGGGAGCTGTTTTTT
>TRBJ1-2|NA|NA|14|TRBV4-1
CASSPLSNGYGYTF
TGCGCCAGCAGCCCCCTCTCCAATGGCTATGGCTACACCTTC
>TRBJ1-1|NA|NA|13|TRBV2
CARTGRTETEAFF
TGTGCCAGGACGGGTAGAACAGAGACTGAAGCTTTCTTT
>TRBJ2-7|once|NA|11|TRBV30
CAWSGTYEQYF
TGTGCCTGGAGCGGGACCTACGAGCAGTACTTC
>TRBJ2-5|few|TRBD2|16|TRBV7-2
CASSPTSGRAGGTQYF
TGTGCCAGCAGCCCTACTAGCGGGAGGGCCGGTGGGACCCAGTACTTC
>TRBJ1-2|NA|NA|13|TRBV18
CASSLGPLRDYTF
TGTGCCAGCTCACTCGGGCCGCTACGGGACTACACCTTC
>TRBJ2-3|NA|NA|15|TRBV11-3
CASTRLGASTDTQYF
TGTGCCAGCACCCGTCTGGGGGCGAGCACAGATACGCAGTATTTT
>TRBJ2-5|NA|NA|13|TRBV24-1
CATGRGPQETQYF
TGTGCCACAGGCAGGGGACCTCAAGAGACCCAGTACTTC
>TRBJ1-3|once|NA|12|TRBV20-1
CSARGLGNTIYF
TGCAGTGCTAGGGGGCTCGGAAACACCATATATTTT
>TRBJ2-7|NA|TRBD2|15|TRBV9
CASSSQGTSGYEQYF
TGTGCCAGCAGCTCCCAAGGCACTAGCGGGTACGAGCAGTACTTC
>TRBJ2-7|NA|NA|14|TRBV20-1
CSATLAGSFYEQYF
TGCAGTGCTACTCTCGCGGGGTCCTTCTACGAGCAGTACTTC
>TRBJ2-2|once|TRBD2|18|TRBV19
CASRSLGTSAPNTGELFF
TGTGCCAGTAGGAGCTTAGGGACTAGCGCTCCGAACACCGGGGAGCTGTTTTTT
>TRBJ1-2|NA|NA|12|TRBV19
CATGGANYGYTF
TGTGCCACCGGGGGGGCGAACTATGGCTACACCTTC
>TRBJ1-2|NA|NA|15|TRBV20-1
CSARDSTGQNYGYTF
TGCAGTGCTAGAGACTCAACCGGACAGAACTATGGCTACACCTTC
>TRBJ1-6|few|NA|17|TRBV6-1
CASTKGGVSSYNSPLHF
TGTGCCAGCACCAAAGGGGGGGTAAGCTCCTATAATTCACCCCTCCACTTT
>TRBJ2-5|once|TRBD1|13|TRBV20-1
CSPSRAGGETQYF
TGCAGCCCATCCCGCGCAGGGGGAGAGACCCAGTACTTC
>TRBJ1-2|few|TRBD1|15|TRBV7-2
CASSYTGDRRHGYTF
TGTGCCAGCAGCTATACAGGGGACCGGAGGCATGGCTACACCTTC
>TRBJ1-2|NA|TRBD1|15|TRBV7-9
CASSLAGTGGGGYTF
TGTGCCAGCAGCTTAGCCGGGACAGGGGGCGGGGGCTACACCTTC
>TRBJ1-1|NA|TRBD1|14|TRBV4-3
CASSTRTGDSEAFF
TGCGCCAGCAGCACACGGACAGGGGATTCTGAAGCTTTCTTT
>TRBJ1-5|few|TRBD1|13|TRBV20-1
CSARDQGQGPQHF
TGCAGTGCTAGAGATCAGGGACAGGGGCCCCAGCATTTT
>TRBJ1-1|NA|NA|14|TRBV14
CASSLQVKNTEAFF
TGTGCCAGCAGCCTACAGGTGAAGAACACTGAAGCTTTCTTT
>TRBJ1-2|NA|NA|13|TRBV27
CASRDDGLYGYTF
TGTGCCAGCAGGGATGACGGCCTCTATGGCTACACCTTC
>TRBJ1-1|NA|TRBD1|15|TRBV30
CAWSVGDRGYTEAFF
TGTGCCTGGAGTGTCGGGGACAGGGGTTACACTGAAGCTTTCTTT
>TRBJ2-2|NA|TRBD1|15|TRBV30
CAWRVQGANTGELFF
TGTGCCTGGCGCGTTCAGGGGGCAAACACCGGGGAGCTGTTTTTT
>TRBJ2-3|few|TRBD1|15|TRBV24-1
CATSDRDRGSDTQYF
TGTGCCACCAGTGACCGGGACAGGGGCTCAGATACGCAGTATTTT
>TRBJ1-4|few|NA|16|TRBV7-2
CASSTQSGSPWEKLFF
TGTGCCAGCAGCACCCAATCCGGGTCCCCTTGGGAAAAACTGTTTTTT
>TRBJ1-1|NA|TRBD1|14|TRBV2
CASSERQGGAEAFF
TGTGCCAGCAGTGAGAGACAGGGAGGCGCTGAAGCTTTCTTT
>TRBJ1-3|NA|NA|12|TRBV6-1
CASSPSGNTIYF
TGTGCCAGCAGTCCCTCTGGAAACACCATATATTTT
>TRBJ1-1|few|TRBD1|13|TRBV28
CASSLRTGVEAFF
TGTGCCAGCAGTCTCCGGACAGGGGTCGAAGCTTTCTTT
>TRBJ1-3|NA|NA|15|TRBV7-2
CASSLSFSLGNTIYF
TGTGCCAGCAGCTTAAGCTTCTCCCTTGGAAACACCATATATTTT
>TRBJ2-2|NA|NA|11|TRBV20-1
CSAGVGGELFF
TGCAGTGCCGGGGTAGGCGGGGAGCTGTTTTTT
>TRBJ2-2|NA|NA|15|TRBV15
CATSRGGGRTGELFF
TGTGCCACCAGCAGAGGAGGAGGTCGCACCGGGGAGCTGTTTTTT
>TRBJ1-1|few|NA|15|TRBV27
CASRPPGAENTEAFF
TGTGCCAGCAGGCCCCCAGGGGCAGAGAACACTGAAGCTTTCTTT